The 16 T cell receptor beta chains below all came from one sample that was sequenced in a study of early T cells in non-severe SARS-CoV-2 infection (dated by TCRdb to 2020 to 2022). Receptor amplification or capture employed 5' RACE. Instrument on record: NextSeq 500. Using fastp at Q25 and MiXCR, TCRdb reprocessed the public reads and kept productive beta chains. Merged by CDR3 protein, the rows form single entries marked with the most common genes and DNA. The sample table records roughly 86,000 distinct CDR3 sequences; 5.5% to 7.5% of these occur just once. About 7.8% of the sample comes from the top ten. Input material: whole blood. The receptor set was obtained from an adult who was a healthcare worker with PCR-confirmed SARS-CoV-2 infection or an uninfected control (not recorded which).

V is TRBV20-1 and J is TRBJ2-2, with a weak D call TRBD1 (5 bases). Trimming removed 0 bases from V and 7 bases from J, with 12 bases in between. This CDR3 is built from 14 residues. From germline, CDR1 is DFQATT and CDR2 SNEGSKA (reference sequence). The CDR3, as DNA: TGCAGTGCTAGAGATTCCAGGGTTAACGGGGAGCTGTTTTTT. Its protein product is CSARDSRVNGELFF.

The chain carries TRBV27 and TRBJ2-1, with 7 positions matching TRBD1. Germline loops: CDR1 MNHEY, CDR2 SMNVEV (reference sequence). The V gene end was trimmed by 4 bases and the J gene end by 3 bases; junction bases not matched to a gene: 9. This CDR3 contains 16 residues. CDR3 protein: CASSSYRGLIYNEQFF. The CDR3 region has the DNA TGTGCCAGCAGTTCCTACAGGGGCCTAATCTACAATGAGCAGTTCTTC.

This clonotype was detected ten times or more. CDR3 in DNA: TGTGCCAGCAGCTTAGCGGGTAAACCCTACGAGCAGTACTTC. This sequence encodes CASSLAGKPYEQYF. The chain uses TRBV7-2 and TRBJ2-7; D is uncertain. The CDR3 runs to 14 residues. Germline values: CDR1 SGHTA, CDR2 FQGNSA. V dropped 0 bases and J dropped 2 bases, with 8 bases sitting between them.

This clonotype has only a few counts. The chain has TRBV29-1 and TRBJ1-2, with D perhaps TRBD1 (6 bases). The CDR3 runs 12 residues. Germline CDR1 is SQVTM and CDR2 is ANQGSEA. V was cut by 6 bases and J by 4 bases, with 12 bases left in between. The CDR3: CSVEQGSYGYTF. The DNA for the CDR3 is TGCAGCGTGGAACAGGGCTCCTATGGCTACACCTTC.

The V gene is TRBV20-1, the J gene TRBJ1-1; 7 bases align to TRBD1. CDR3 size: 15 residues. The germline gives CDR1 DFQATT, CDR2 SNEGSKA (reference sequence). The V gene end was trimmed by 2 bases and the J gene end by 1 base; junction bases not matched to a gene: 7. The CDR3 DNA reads TGCAGTGCTAGACAGGGGGTTTCTGGGAACACTGAAGCTTTCTTT. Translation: CSARQGVSGNTEAFF.

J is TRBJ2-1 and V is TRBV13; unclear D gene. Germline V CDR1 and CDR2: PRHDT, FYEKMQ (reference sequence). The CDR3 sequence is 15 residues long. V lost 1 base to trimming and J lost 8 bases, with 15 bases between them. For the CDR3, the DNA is TGTGCCAGCAGCTTAGCAAGAAAGATCCTGGATGAGCAGTTCTTC. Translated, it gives CASSLARKILDEQFF.

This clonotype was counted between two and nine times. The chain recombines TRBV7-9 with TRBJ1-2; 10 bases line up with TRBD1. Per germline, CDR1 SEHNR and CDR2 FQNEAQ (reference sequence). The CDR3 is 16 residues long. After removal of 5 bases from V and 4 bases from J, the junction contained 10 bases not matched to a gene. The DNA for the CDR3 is TGTGCCAGCAGCCCCGGGACAGGGGAGCGTGCCTATGGCTACACCTTC. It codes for CASSPGTGERAYGYTF.

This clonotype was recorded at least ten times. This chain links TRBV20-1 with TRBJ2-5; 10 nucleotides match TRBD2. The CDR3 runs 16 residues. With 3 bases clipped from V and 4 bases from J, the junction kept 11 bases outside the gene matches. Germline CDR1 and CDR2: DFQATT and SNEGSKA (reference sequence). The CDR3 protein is CSARVLAGEEAETQYF. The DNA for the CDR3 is TGCAGTGCTAGGGTGCTAGCGGGAGAGGAGGCAGAGACCCAGTACTTC.

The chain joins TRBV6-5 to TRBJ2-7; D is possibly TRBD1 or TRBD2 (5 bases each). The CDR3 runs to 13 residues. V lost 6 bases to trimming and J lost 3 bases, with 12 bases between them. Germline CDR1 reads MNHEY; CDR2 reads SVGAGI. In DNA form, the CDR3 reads TGTGCCAGCAGCCGGGACCCAAGCTACGAGCAGTACTTC. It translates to CASSRDPSYEQYF.

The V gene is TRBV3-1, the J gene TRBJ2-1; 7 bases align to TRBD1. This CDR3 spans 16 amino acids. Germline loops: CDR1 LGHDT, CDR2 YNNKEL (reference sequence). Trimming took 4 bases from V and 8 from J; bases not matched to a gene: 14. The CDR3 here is CASSLSLGGAVDEQFF. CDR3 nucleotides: TGTGCCAGCAGCCTAAGCTTAGGGGGCGCAGTCGATGAGCAGTTCTTC.

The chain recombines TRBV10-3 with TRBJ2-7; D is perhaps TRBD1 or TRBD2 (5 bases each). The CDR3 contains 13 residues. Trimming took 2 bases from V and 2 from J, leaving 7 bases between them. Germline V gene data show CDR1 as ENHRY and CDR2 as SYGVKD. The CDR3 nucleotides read TGTGCCATCAGTGAGGGGGGTACCTACGAGCAGTACTTC. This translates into CAISEGGTYEQYF.

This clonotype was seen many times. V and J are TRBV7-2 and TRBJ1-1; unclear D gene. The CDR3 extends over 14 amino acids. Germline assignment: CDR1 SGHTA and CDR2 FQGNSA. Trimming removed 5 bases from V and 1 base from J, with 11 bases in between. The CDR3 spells CASSHSSANTEAFF. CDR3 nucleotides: TGTGCCAGCAGCCACTCCTCAGCGAACACTGAAGCTTTCTTT.

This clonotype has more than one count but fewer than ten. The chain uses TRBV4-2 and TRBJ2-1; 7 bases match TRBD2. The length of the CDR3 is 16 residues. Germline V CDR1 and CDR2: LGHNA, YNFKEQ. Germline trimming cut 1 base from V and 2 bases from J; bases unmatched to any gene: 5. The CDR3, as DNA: TGTGCCAGCAGCCAAGGGGGCGGGAGTGCCTACAATGAGCAGTTCTTC. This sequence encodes CASSQGGGSAYNEQFF.

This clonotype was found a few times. CDR3 in amino acids: CSARDPRENNEQFF. The DNA for the CDR3 is TGCAGTGCTAGAGATCCCAGGGAGAACAATGAGCAGTTCTTC. This rearrangement joins TRBV20-1 to TRBJ2-1; TRBD1 or TRBD2 may be the D gene (5 bases each). Trimming took off 0 bases at V and 5 bases at J, with 11 bases between the two ends. This CDR3 is 14 amino acids long. CDR1 and CDR2 (germline): DFQATT, SNEGSKA (reference sequence).

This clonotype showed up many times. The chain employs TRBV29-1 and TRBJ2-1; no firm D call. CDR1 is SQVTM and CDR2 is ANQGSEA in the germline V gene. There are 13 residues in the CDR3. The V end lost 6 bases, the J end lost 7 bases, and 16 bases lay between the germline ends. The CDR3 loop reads CSVLVVGRNEQFF. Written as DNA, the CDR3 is TGCAGCGTCCTGGTGGTAGGACGAAATGAGCAGTTCTTC.

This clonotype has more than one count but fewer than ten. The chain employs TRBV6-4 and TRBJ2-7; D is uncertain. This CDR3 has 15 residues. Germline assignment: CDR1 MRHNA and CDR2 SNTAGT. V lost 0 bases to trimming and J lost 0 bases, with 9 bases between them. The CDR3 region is CASSDSRLSSYEQYF. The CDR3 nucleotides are TGTGCCAGCAGTGACTCCCGACTGTCCTCCTACGAGCAGTACTTC.